The rows below give T cell receptor beta chains drawn from one sample of a study of cytomegalovirus exposure and HLA in healthy donors. Produced via immunoSEQ multiplex PCR; TCRdb's table is partial and in-frame only. This table has 150,000 to 170,000 clones, roughly 72% appearing once. What was sequenced was PBMCs. The source of these receptors is a young man in good health and CMV-seronegative. Each CDR3 is given without its conserved first and last residue.

V,J,length,CDR3
TRBV5-6,TRBJ2-5,13,ASSFRGVIQETQY
TRBV9,TRBJ1-1,13,ASSLSPGENTEAF
TRBV4-3,TRBJ1-1,12,ASSQGSGDTEAF
TRBV6-5,TRBJ1-2,9,ASTGVGGYT
TRBV6-6,TRBJ2-5,13,ASRLAGGPQETQY
TRBV21-1,TRBJ2-7,13,ASSKGGRSSYEQY
TRBV15,TRBJ1-3,15,ATSKFLGDSSGNTIY
TRBV28,TRBJ2-3,12,ASSWEGYTDTQY
TRBV18,TRBJ2-7,13,ASSPAAGQSYEQY
TRBV23-1,TRBJ2-5,14,ASSDTPTPGGETQY
TRBV7-9,TRBJ2-3,17,ASSRTTSGAWGGTDTQY
TRBV30,TRBJ1-4,11,AWSLNVNEKLF
TRBV6-4,TRBJ2-7,13,ASSVWAGAGSEQY
TRBV6-5,TRBJ2-5,13,ASSTTGGVQETQY
TRBV18,TRBJ1-2,13,ASSPAGQGNYGYT
TRBV28,TRBJ1-5,12,ASSFRGGGQPQH
TRBV19,TRBJ1-6,14,ASSPRQSSYNSPLH
TRBV27,TRBJ2-5,13,ASSPQWGREETQY
TRBV29-1,TRBJ1-2,9,SVQDGYGYT
TRBV5-1,TRBJ1-5,13,ASSLEGNPDQPQH
TRBV29-1,TRBJ1-1,11,SFSGTTNTEAF
TRBV5-5,TRBJ1-4,13,ASSYTGTGNEKLF
TRBV12-1,TRBJ1-5,12,ASTSGLGGQPQH
TRBV5-4,TRBJ2-6,13,ASSLTVTGANVLT
TRBV28,TRBJ2-7,14,ASSSDRDTSSYEQY
TRBV27,TRBJ1-1,15,ASRPFRGVKLETEAF
TRBV7-7,TRBJ2-1,12,ASSRTSGYNEQF
TRBV5-4,TRBJ1-2,12,ASSPRDRGYGYT
TRBV5-1,TRBJ1-1,15,ASSLGQGNIGNTEAF
TRBV6-6,TRBJ2-7,12,ASRRGLKSYEQY
TRBV2,TRBJ2-5,11,ASSYNTGETQY
TRBV28,TRBJ1-6,13,ASSWDSRLVSPLH
TRBV7-8,TRBJ1-4,13,ASSLLGSTNEKLF
TRBV6-1,TRBJ1-2,13,ASRTGPGQGFGYT
TRBV12-2,TRBJ1-5,13,ASRPQLPHDQPQH
TRBV5-4,TRBJ2-7,14,ASSFSGTGVDYEQY
TRBV6-6,TRBJ2-7,13,ASSSRQGRIYEQY
TRBV7-9,TRBJ2-7,13,ASSPSGTGSYEQY
TRBV2,TRBJ1-1,12,ASSTGTVNTEAF
TRBV2,TRBJ1-1,12,ASSEALRGTEAF
TRBV2,TRBJ1-4,12,ASRTGGSDEKLF
TRBV7-6,TRBJ2-3,13,ASSTHAGDTDTQY
TRBV6-6,TRBJ2-5,12,ASSYSRSQETQY
TRBV2,TRBJ1-5,10,ASSEAIGPQH
TRBV19,TRBJ2-7,10,ASISGSYEQY
TRBV6-5,NA,11,ASMGADSYEQY
TRBV9,TRBJ2-2,11,ASSVVQGGELF
TRBV7-3,TRBJ2-2,13,ASSSAGGLGGELF
TRBV6-1,TRBJ2-7,10,ASSRGTYEQY
TRBV27,TRBJ1-2,11,ASSFLRDYGYT
TRBV29-1,TRBJ2-7,10,SVLDRVYEQY
TRBV7-9,TRBJ2-3,13,ASSPGLAGGDTQY
TRBV28,TRBJ1-1,11,ASSLARQGEAF
TRBV6-1,TRBJ2-7,12,ASRGTGDSYEQY
TRBV6-6,TRBJ2-3,13,ASSSGQVFGDTQY
TRBV9,TRBJ2-6,12,ASSSGAGANVLT
TRBV6-4,TRBJ2-2,11,ASSAQSTGELF